This T cell receptor beta chain was retrieved from a study of blood T cell repertoires in COVID-19 (TCRdb year 2020). Describing the broader study: Samples covering the acute and convalescent phases of COVID-19 were provided by collaborators in the United States, Italy and Spain. Samples were obtained from the ongoing ImmuneRACE study (first 160 participants) and from approximately 1,200 subjects provided by 6 global collaborators. The prospective study material was composed of cDNA or gDNA derived from T cells, B-cell-depleted T cells, or PBMCs. Deeply sampled blood TCRbeta repertoires from subjects exposed to, actively infected with, or recovered from COVID-19 were included in the dataset. A de-identified subject ID, COVID-19 status, age in years and sex were almost always included in the sample metadata. The repertoires were made available in a free public database intended to serve as a resource for research on the immune response to SARS-CoV-2. Where HLA class I and class II types were available, the types were taken from metadata supplied by the sample provider, not from assay-based typing.

The CDR3 numbers 16 residues from cysteine through phenylalanine. Just the 48-base CDR3 DNA is kept, in frame starting at base 1. The germline V gene specifies SGDLS as CDR1 and YYNGEE as CDR2. Deletion took 0 bases off V and 2 bases off J, with a span of 11 bases between the germline ends. The immunoSEQ Assay, a bias-controlled multiplex PCR, was used to amplify TCRbeta CDR3 regions from genomic DNA. Per the original workflow: The number of nucleated cells in each sample was estimated from the amplification of reference gene primers within the assay. To quantify the absolute abundance of each unique TCRbeta CDR3 rearrangement, sequence reads were collapsed and filtered. Productive Simpson clonality was computed per sample as the square root of Simpson's diversity index over productive rearrangements. Drawn from immuneACCESS, this table holds only the in-frame rearrangements with V and J called that TCRdb kept. Clones are partly lost; checked studies trace under half to an unresolved V gene and leave the rest unexplained. The V and J calls and clone size come from that table; D and trimming were worked out from the DNA. Within this sample are 28,000 or so clones, with roughly 90% of them counted one time only. The ten largest clones add up to roughly 7.2% of the sample.

A word on this clone: It lacks a known antigen. Base qualities are not provided; no much larger clone lies one nucleotide away.

Each collaborating institution followed its own protocols to collect whole blood in K2EDTA tubes. For TCRbeta analysis, collaborators shipped samples in one of three forms: frozen whole blood, isolated PBMCs, or DNA extracted from either of those sample types. Overall results and qualifications from the work: The quantity of clinical and demographic metadata differed by source and by participant and was supplied without curation.

This receptor chain uses TRBV9 and TRBJ2-2, with a weak D call of TRBD2 (6 bases match). The sequencing sample was made of peripheral blood. The source of this sequence is a human donor in a cohort sampled during active COVID-19. CDR3 sequence: CASSVVGGGNTGELFF. The DNA is TGTGCCAGCAGCGTAGTGGGGGGAGGAAACACCGGGGAGCTGTTTTTT.